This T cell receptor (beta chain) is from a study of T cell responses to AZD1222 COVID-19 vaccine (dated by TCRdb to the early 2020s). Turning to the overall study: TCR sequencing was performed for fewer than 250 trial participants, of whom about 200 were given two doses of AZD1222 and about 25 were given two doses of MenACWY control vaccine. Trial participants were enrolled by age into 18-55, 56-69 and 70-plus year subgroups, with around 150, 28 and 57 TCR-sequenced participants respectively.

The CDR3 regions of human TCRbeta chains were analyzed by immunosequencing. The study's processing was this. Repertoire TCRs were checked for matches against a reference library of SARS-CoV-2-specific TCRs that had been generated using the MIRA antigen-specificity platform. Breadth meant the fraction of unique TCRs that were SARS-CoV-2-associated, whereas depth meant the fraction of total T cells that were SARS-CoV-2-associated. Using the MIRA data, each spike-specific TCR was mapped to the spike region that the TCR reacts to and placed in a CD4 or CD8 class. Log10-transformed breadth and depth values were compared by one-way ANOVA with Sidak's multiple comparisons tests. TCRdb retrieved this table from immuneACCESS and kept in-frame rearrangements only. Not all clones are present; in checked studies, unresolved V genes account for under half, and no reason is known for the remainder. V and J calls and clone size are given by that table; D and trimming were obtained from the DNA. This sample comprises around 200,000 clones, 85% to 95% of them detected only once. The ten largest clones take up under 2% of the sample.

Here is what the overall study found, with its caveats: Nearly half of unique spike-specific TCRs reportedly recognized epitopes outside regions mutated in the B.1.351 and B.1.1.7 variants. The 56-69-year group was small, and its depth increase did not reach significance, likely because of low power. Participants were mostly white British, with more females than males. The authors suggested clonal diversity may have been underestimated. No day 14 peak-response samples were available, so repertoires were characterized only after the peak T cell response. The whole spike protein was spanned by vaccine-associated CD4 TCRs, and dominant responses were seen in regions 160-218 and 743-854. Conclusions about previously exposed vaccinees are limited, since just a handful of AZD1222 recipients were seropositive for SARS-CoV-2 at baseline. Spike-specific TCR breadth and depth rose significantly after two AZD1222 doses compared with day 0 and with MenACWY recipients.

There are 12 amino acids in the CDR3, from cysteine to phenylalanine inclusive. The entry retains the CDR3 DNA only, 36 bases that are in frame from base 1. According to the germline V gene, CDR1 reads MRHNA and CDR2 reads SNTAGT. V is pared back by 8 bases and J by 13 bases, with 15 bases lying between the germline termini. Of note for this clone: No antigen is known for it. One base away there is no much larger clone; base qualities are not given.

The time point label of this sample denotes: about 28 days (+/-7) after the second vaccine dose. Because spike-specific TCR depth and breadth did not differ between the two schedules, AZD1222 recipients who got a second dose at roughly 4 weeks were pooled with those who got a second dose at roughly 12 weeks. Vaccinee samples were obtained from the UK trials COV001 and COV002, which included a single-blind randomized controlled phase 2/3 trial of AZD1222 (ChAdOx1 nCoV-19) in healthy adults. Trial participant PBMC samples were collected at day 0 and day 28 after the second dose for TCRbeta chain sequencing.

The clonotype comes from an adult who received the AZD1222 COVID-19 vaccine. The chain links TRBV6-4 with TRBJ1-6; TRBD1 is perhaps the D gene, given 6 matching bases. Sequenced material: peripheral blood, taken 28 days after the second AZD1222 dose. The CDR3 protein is CASSGAKVPLHF. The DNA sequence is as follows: TGTGCCAGCTCAGGGGCGAAAGTCCCCCTCCACTTT.